Listed here are 5 T cell receptor beta chains from one sample, sequenced in a study of blood T cell repertoires in COVID-19. TCRdb's copy holds only in-frame clones and misses some; the assay was immunoSEQ multiplex PCR. The top ten hold over 7% of the sample, which has about 180,000 clones, about 86% seen once. Specimen: peripheral blood. The receptors originated from a man over 45 with active or convalescent COVID-19.

This sequence joins TRBV4-1 and TRBJ2-7; D is perhaps TRBD2 (6 bases). This CDR3 has 15 residues. Germline values: CDR1 MGHRA, CDR2 YSYEKL. Trimming cost V 1 base and J 3 bases, with 13 bases left between them. The chain's CDR3 is CASSQGFGGYYEQYF. For the CDR3, the DNA is TGCGCCAGCAGCCAAGGGTTTGGAGGGTACTACGAGCAGTACTTC.

This chain uses TRBV11-2 with TRBJ2-7; 9 bases fit TRBD1. Germline CDR1 SGHAT, CDR2 FQNNGV. Unmatched junction bases numbered 8, after V lost 5 bases and J lost 3 bases. The CDR3 length is 15 residues. This CDR3 is CASSHLQGALYEQYF. In DNA form, the CDR3 reads TGTGCCAGCAGCCATCTACAGGGGGCCCTCTACGAGCAGTACTTC. Together with reference TRBV11-2 and TRBJ2-7, the CDR3 gives the full variable domain: EAGVAQSPRYKIIEKRQSVAFWCNPISGHATLYWYQQILGQGPKLLIQFQNNGVVDDSQLPKDRFSAERLKGVDSTLKIQPAKLEDSAVYLCASSHLQGALYEQYFGPGTRLTVT.

The chain combines TRBV20-1 with TRBJ1-5; 9 nucleotides line up with TRBD1. Losses at the gene ends were 3 bases for V and 2 bases for J; bases not matched to a gene: 8. Germline values: CDR1 DFQATT, CDR2 SNEGSKA (reference sequence). The CDR3 length is 16 residues. The CDR3 sequence: CSASFGQGTRNQPQHF. The CDR3 DNA reads TGCAGTGCTAGTTTCGGACAGGGGACTCGCAATCAGCCCCAGCATTTT.

This CDR3 is CASRLGGGETQYF. The CDR3 bases are TGTGCCAGCAGACTGGGGGGAGGAGAGACCCAGTACTTC. V is TRBV7-9 and J is TRBJ2-5; weak D call: TRBD2 (6 bases). CDR3 length: 13 residues. Trimming shortened V by 6 bases and J by 4 bases, and 12 bases separated the two germline ends. Germline V gene data show CDR1 as SEHNR and CDR2 as FQNEAQ (reference sequence). Full variable domain (outside the CDR3, taken from reference TRBV7-9 and TRBJ2-5): DTGVSQNPRHKITKRGQNVTFRCDPISEHNRLYWYRQTLGQGPEFLTYFQNEAQLEKSRLLSDRFSAERPKGSFSTLEIQRTEQGDSAMYLCASRLGGGETQYFGPGTRLLVL.

Only one count was recorded for this clone. This chain links TRBV11-2 with TRBJ1-3, with D hard to call. The germline V gene encodes CDR1 SGHAT and CDR2 FQNNGV. This CDR3 has 12 residues. The V end lost 7 bases, the J end lost 0 bases, and 4 bases lay between the germline ends. Here the CDR3 reads CASIHSGNTIYF. In DNA form, the CDR3 reads TGTGCCAGCATCCACTCTGGAAACACCATATATTTT.